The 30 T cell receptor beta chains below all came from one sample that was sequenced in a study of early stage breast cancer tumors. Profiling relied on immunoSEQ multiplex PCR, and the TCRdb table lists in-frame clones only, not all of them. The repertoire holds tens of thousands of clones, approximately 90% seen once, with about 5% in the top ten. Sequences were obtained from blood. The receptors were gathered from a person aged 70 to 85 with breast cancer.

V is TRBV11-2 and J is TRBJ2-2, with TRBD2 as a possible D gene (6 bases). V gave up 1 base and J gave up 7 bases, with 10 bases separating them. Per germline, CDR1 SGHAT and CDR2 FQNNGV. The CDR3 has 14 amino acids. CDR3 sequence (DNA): TGTGCCAGCAGCTTAGGACTAGATGTCGGGGAGCTGTTTTTT. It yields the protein CASSLGLDVGELFF.

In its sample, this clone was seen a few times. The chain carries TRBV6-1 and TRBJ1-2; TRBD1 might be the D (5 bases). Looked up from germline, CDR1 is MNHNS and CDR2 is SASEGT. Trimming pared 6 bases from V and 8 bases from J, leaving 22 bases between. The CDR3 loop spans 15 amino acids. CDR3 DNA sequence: TGTGCCAGCAGATCGCAGGGCGGAGTGTTATACGGCTACACCTTC. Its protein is CASRSQGGVLYGYTF.

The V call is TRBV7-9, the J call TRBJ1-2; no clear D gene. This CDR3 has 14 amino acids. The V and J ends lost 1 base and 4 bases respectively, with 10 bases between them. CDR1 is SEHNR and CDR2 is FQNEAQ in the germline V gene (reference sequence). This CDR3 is CASSLGTGSYGYTF. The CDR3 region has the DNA TGTGCCAGCAGCTTAGGGACTGGCTCCTATGGCTACACCTTC.

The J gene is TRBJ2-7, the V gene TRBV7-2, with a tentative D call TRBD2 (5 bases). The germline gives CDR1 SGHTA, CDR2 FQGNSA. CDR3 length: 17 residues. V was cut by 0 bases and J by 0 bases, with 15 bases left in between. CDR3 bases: TGTGCCAGCAGCTTAGCTGGAGCGGCCGTACTCTCCTACGAGCAGTACTTC. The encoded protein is CASSLAGAAVLSYEQYF. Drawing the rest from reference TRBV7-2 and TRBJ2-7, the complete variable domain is GAGVSQSPSNKVTEKGKDVELRCDPISGHTALYWYRQSLGQGLEFLIYFQGNSAPDKSGLPSDRFSAERTGGSVSTLTIQRTQQEDSAVYLCASSLAGAAVLSYEQYFGPGTRLTVT.

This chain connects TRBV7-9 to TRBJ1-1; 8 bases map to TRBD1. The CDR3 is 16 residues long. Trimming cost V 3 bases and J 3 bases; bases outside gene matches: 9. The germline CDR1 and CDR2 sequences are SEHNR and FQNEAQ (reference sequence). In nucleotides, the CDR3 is TGTGCCAGCAGCTTCAGGACAGGGTGGAGGGACACTGAAGCTTTCTTT. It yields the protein CASSFRTGWRDTEAFF.

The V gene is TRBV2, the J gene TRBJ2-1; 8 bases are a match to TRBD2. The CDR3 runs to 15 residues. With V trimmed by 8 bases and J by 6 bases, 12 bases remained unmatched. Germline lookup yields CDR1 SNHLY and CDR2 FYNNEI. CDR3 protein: CASGGEAGVPNEQFF. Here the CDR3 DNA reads TGTGCCAGCGGGGGGGAAGCGGGGGTCCCCAATGAGCAGTTCTTC.

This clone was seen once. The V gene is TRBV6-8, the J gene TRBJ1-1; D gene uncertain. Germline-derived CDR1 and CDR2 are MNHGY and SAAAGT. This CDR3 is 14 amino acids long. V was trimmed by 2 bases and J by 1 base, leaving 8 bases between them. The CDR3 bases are TGTGCCAGCAGTTACGGGCCGGCGAACACTGAAGCTTTCTTT. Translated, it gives CASSYGPANTEAFF.

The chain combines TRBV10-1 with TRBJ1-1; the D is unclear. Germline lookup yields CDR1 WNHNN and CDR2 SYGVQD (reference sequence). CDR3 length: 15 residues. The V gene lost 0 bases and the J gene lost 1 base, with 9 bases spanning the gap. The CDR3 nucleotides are TGCGCCAGCAGTGAGTCTGGGCAGCAGAACACTGAAGCTTTCTTT. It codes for CASSESGQQNTEAFF.

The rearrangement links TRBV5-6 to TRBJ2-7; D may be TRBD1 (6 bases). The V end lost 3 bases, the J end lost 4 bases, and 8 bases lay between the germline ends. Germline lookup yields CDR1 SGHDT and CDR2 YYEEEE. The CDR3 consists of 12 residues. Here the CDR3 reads CASSWQGYEQYF. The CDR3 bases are TGTGCCAGCAGCTGGCAGGGGTACGAGCAGTACTTC. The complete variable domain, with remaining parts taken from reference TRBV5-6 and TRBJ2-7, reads DAGVTQSPTHLIKTRGQQVTLRCSPKSGHDTVSWYQQALGQGPQFIFQYYEEEERQRGNFPDRFSGHQFPNYSSELNVNALLLGDSALYLCASSWQGYEQYFGPGTRLTVT.

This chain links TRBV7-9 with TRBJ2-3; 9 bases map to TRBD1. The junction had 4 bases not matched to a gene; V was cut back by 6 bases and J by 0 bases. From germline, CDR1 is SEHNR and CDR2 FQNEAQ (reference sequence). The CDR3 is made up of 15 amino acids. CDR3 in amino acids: CASRTGGLSTDTQYF. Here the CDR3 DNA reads TGTGCCAGCAGAACAGGGGGCCTTAGCACAGATACGCAGTATTTT. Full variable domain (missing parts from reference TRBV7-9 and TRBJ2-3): DTGVSQNPRHKITKRGQNVTFRCDPISEHNRLYWYRQTLGQGPEFLTYFQNEAQLEKSRLLSDRFSAERPKGSFSTLEIQRTEQGDSAMYLCASRTGGLSTDTQYFGPGTRLTVL.

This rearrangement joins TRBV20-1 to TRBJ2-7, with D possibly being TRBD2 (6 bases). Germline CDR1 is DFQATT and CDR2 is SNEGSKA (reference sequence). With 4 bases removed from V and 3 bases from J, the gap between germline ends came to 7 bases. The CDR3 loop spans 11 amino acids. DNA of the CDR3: TGCAGTGCTATGGACTACTACGAGCAGTACTTC. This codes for CSAMDYYEQYF.

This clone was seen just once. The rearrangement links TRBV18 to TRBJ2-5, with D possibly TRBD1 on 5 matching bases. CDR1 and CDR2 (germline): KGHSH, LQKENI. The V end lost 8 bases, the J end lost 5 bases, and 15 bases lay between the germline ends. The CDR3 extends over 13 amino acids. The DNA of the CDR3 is TGTGCCAGCCCGCCAGGGCCGGCGGAGACCCAGTACTTC. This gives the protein CASPPGPAETQYF.

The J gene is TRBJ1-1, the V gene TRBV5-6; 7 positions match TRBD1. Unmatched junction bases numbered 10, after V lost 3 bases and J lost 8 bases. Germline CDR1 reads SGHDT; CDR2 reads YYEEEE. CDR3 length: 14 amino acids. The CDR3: CASSSRGGYKEAFF. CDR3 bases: TGTGCCAGCAGCTCTCGAGGGGGCTATAAGGAAGCTTTCTTT.

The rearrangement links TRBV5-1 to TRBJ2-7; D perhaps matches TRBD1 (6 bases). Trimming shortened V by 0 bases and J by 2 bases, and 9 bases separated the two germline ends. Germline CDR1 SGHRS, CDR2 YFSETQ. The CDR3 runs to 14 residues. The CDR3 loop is CASSLGDNPYEQYF. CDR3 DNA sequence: TGCGCCAGCAGCTTGGGGGACAATCCCTACGAGCAGTACTTC.

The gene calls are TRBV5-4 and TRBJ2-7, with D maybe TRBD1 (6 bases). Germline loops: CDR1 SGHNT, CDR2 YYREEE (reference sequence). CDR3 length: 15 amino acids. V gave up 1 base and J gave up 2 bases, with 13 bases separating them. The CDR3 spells CASSLSGPGAYEQYF. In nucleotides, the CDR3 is TGTGCCAGCAGCTTGAGCGGTCCAGGGGCCTACGAGCAGTACTTC. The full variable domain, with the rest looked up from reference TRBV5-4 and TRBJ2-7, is ETGVTQSPTHLIKTRGQQVTLRCSSQSGHNTVSWYQQALGQGPQFIFQYYREEENGRGNFPPRFSGLQFPNYSSELNVNALELDDSALYLCASSLSGPGAYEQYFGPGTRLTVT.

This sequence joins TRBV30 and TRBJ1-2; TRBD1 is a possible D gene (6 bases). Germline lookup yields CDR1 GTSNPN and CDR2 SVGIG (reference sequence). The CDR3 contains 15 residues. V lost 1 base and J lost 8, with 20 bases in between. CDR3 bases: TGTGCCTGGAGTGAATCATACAGGGCCTTGAGGGGCTACACCTTC. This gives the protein CAWSESYRALRGYTF.

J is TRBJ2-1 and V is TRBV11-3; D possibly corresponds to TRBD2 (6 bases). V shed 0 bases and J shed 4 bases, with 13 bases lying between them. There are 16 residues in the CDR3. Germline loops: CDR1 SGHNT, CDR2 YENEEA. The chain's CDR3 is CASSLDNGGIYNEQFF. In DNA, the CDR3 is TGTGCCAGCAGCTTAGATAACGGGGGAATTTACAATGAGCAGTTCTTC.

The CDR3 loop is CASKELDGGNSPLHF. The CDR3 DNA follows: TGTGCCAGCAAGGAACTGGACGGAGGCAATTCACCCCTCCACTTT. V usage is TRBV6-1 and J usage is TRBJ1-6; D ambiguous. V was cut by 7 bases and J by 7 bases, with 17 bases left in between. Germline V gene sequence: CDR1 MNHNS, CDR2 SASEGT. This CDR3 comprises 15 residues.

The CDR3 nucleotides read TGCGCCAGCAGCTTGGGGGGGGGAGAACAGCGCTACACCTTC. It translates to CASSLGGGEQRYTF. The chain has TRBV5-1 and TRBJ1-2; maybe TRBD1 (5 bases). The V end was cut by 0 bases, the J end by 9 bases, with 15 bases between. The CDR3 loop spans 14 amino acids. The germline V gene encodes CDR1 SGHRS and CDR2 YFSETQ.

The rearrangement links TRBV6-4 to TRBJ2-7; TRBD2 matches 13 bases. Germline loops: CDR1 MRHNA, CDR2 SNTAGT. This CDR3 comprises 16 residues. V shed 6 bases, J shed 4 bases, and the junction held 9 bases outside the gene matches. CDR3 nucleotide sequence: TGTGCCAGCAGCGACCCACTAGCGGGAGGGCCGTACGAGCAGTACTTC. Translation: CASSDPLAGGPYEQYF.

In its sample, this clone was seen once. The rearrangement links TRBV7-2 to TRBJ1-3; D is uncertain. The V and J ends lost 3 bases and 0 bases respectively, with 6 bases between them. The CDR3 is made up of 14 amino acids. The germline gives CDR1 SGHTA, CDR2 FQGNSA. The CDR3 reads CASSLARSGNTIYF. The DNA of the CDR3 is TGTGCCAGCAGCTTGGCACGCTCTGGAAACACCATATATTTT.

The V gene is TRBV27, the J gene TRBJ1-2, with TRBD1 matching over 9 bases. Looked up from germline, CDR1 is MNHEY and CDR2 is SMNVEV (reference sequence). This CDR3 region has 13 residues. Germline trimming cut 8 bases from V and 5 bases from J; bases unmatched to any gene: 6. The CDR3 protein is CASGQGQLYGYTF. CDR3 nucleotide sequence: TGTGCCAGCGGACAGGGGCAGCTTTATGGCTACACCTTC.

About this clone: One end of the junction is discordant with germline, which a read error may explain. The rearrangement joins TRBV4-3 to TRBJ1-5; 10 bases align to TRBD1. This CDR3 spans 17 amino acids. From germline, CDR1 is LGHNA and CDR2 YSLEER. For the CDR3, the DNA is TGCGCCAGCAGCCAAGATTCCACGACAGGGGGCAAGCAGCCCCAGCATTTT. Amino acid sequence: CASSQDSTTGGKQPQHF.

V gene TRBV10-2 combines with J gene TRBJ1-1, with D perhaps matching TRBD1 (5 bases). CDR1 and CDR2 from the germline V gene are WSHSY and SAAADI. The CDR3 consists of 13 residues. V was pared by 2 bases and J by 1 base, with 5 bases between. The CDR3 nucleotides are TGCGCCAGCAGTGAGCAGGGGAACACTGAAGCTTTCTTT. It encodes CASSEQGNTEAFF.

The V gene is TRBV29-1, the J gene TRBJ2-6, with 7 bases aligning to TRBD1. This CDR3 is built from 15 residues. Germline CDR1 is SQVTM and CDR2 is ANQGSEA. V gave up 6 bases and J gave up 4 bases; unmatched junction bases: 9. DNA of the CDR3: TGCAGCGTCCATCCACAGGGGTCCGGGGCCAACGTCCTGACTTTC. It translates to CSVHPQGSGANVLTF.

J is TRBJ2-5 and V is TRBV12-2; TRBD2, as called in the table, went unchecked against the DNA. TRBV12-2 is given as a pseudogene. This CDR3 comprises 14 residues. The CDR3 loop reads CASRLMSEAETQYF. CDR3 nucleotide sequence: TGTGCAAGTCGCTTGATGTCGGAGGCGGAGACCCAGTACTTC.

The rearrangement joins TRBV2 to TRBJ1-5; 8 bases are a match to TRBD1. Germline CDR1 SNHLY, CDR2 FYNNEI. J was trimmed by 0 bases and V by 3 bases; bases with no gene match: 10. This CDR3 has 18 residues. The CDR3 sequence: CASSETTGAIYSNQPQHF. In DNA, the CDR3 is TGTGCCAGCAGTGAGACGACAGGGGCCATCTATAGCAATCAGCCCCAGCATTTT.

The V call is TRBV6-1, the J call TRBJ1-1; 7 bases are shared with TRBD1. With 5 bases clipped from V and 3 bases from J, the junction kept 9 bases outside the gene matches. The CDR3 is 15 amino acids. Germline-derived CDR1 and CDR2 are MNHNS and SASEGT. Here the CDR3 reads CASSLAGGWDTEAFF. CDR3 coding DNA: TGTGCCAGCAGTCTTGCAGGGGGATGGGACACTGAAGCTTTCTTT.

CDR3 region: CAWSVGRLYLQETQYF. The CDR3 coding sequence is TGTGCCTGGAGTGTGGGGCGGTTGTACCTCCAAGAGACCCAGTACTTC. J is TRBJ2-5 and V is TRBV30; tentative D call: TRBD1 (5 bases). The germline gives CDR1 GTSNPN, CDR2 SVGIG (reference sequence). This CDR3 comprises 16 residues. V lost 0 bases, J lost 1 base, and 15 bases lay in between.

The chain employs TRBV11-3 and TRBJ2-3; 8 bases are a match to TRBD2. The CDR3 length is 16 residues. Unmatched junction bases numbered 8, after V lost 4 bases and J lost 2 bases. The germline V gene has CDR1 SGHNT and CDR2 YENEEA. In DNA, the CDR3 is TGTGCCAGCAGCTCGGGATCGGGGGGGCCCACAGATACGCAGTATTTT. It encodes CASSSGSGGPTDTQYF.